A selection of T cell receptor beta chains follows, all from one sample in a study of blood T cell repertoires in COVID-19. Clones were read by immunoSEQ multiplex PCR, and TCRdb kept only the in-frame ones, dropping some. The sample consists of approximately 170,000 clones, around four fifths of them appearing once. Sequences were obtained from peripheral blood. All receptors derive from a woman aged 80 or older with COVID-19, enrolled during active disease. CDR3s include the opening cysteine and the closing phenylalanine or tryptophan. The D gene is left open where the match is weak. Rows may omit the clone size; those that give it use once, few, many or a size class.

d_gene: -
abundance: -
j_gene: TRBJ1-1
len: 11
v_gene: TRBV28
CDR3nt: TGTGCCAGCAGTCAGGAAGGTGAAGCTTTCTTT
CDR3aa: CASSQEGEAFF

d_gene: TRBD1
abundance: -
j_gene: TRBJ1-2
len: 15
v_gene: TRBV3-1/TRBV3-2
CDR3nt: TGTGCCAGCAGCCCCCCCCGGACAGGTGGGGGGGGCTACACCTTC
CDR3aa: CASSPPRTGGGGYTF

d_gene: TRBD2
abundance: -
j_gene: TRBJ2-1
len: 16
v_gene: TRBV7-2
CDR3nt: TGTGCCAGCAGCCGCCGAGCGGGACTAACATCGAATGAGCAGTTCTTC
CDR3aa: CASSRRAGLTSNEQFF

d_gene: TRBD1
abundance: -
j_gene: TRBJ1-2
len: 15
v_gene: TRBV27
CDR3nt: TGTGCCAGCAGTCCCTACAGGGGGAGTAGGGTAGGCTACACCTTC
CDR3aa: CASSPYRGSRVGYTF

d_gene: TRBD2
abundance: -
j_gene: TRBJ2-3
len: 15
v_gene: TRBV2
CDR3nt: TGTGCCAGCAGTGTGAATAGCGGGAGCACAGATACGCAGTATTTT
CDR3aa: CASSVNSGSTDTQYF

d_gene: -
abundance: few
j_gene: TRBJ2-7
len: 15
v_gene: TRBV6-5
CDR3nt: TGTGCCAGCAGACCCGGGACAGGCCAGCGGGGCGAGCAGTACTTC
CDR3aa: CASRPGTGQRGEQYF

d_gene: -
abundance: few
j_gene: TRBJ2-7
len: 14
v_gene: TRBV5-5
CDR3nt: TGTGCCAGCAGCTTGGTTAATGTCGTTTACGAGCAGTACTTC
CDR3aa: CASSLVNVVYEQYF

d_gene: TRBD1
abundance: -
j_gene: TRBJ2-5
len: 17
v_gene: TRBV5-6
CDR3nt: TGTGCCAGCAGCCCTATGGGCCTAAGACAGGGTTTACAGACCCAGTACTTC
CDR3aa: CASSPMGLRQGLQTQYF

d_gene: -
abundance: -
j_gene: TRBJ1-1
len: 13
v_gene: TRBV5-1
CDR3nt: TGCGCCAGCAGCTTGGGGGGAGCCACTGAAGCTTTCTTT
CDR3aa: CASSLGGATEAFF

d_gene: TRBD1
abundance: -
j_gene: TRBJ2-7
len: 13
v_gene: TRBV18
CDR3nt: TGTGCCAGCTCCCCGACAGGGACCTACGAGCAGTACTTC
CDR3aa: CASSPTGTYEQYF

d_gene: TRBD1
abundance: -
j_gene: TRBJ2-3
len: 14
v_gene: TRBV5-4
CDR3nt: TGTGCCAGCAGTTTGCCGACAGGGGGAGATACGCAGTATTTT
CDR3aa: CASSLPTGGDTQYF

d_gene: -
abundance: -
j_gene: TRBJ1-5
len: 14
v_gene: TRBV6-6
CDR3nt: TGTGCCAGCCAGGGTGCTGGGGGCAATCAGCCCCAGCATTTT
CDR3aa: CASQGAGGNQPQHF

d_gene: -
abundance: -
j_gene: TRBJ1-2
len: 13
v_gene: TRBV2
CDR3nt: TGTGCCAGCAGTGAAGCGCTTAGCTATGGCTACACCTTC
CDR3aa: CASSEALSYGYTF

d_gene: -
abundance: once
j_gene: TRBJ1-3
len: 12
v_gene: TRBV11-2
CDR3nt: TGTGGCAGTAAACTCTCTGGAAACACCATATATTTT
CDR3aa: CGSKLSGNTIYF

d_gene: TRBD1
abundance: once
j_gene: TRBJ1-5
len: 15
v_gene: TRBV10-2
CDR3nt: TGCGCCAGCAGTGCTACAGGGGAGAGCAATCAGCCCCAGCATTTT
CDR3aa: CASSATGESNQPQHF

d_gene: -
abundance: -
j_gene: TRBJ2-7
len: 13
v_gene: TRBV5-1
CDR3nt: TGCGCCAGCAGCTCGACGGGTACCTACGAGCAGTACTTC
CDR3aa: CASSSTGTYEQYF

d_gene: TRBD1
abundance: few
j_gene: TRBJ1-3
len: 13
v_gene: TRBV14
CDR3nt: TGTGCCAGCAGCAGGGGGCCTGGAAACACCATATATTTT
CDR3aa: CASSRGPGNTIYF

d_gene: -
abundance: once
j_gene: TRBJ2-5
len: 15
v_gene: TRBV24-1
CDR3nt: TGTGCCACCAGTGATAGGACAGATGATAGAGAGACCCAGTACTTC
CDR3aa: CATSDRTDDRETQYF

d_gene: -
abundance: -
j_gene: TRBJ1-4
len: 13
v_gene: TRBV24-1
CDR3nt: TGTGCCTGTCAGCGGGGTCAAAATGAAAAACTGTTTTTT
CDR3aa: CACQRGQNEKLFF

d_gene: -
abundance: -
j_gene: TRBJ2-1
len: 13
v_gene: TRBV12-3/TRBV12-4
CDR3nt: TGTGCCAGCAGCTCCCACACCTACAATGAGCAGTTCTTC
CDR3aa: CASSSHTYNEQFF

d_gene: -
abundance: -
j_gene: TRBJ2-2
len: 17
v_gene: TRBV19
CDR3nt: TGTGCCAGTAGTTCCTCTGGTCTCTATCTGAACACCGGGGAGCTGTTTTTT
CDR3aa: CASSSSGLYLNTGELFF

d_gene: -
abundance: -
j_gene: TRBJ1-6
len: 14
v_gene: TRBV19
CDR3nt: TGTGCCAGTAAGGCTCAGACAGATAATTCACCCCTCCACTTT
CDR3aa: CASKAQTDNSPLHF

d_gene: -
abundance: -
j_gene: TRBJ2-4
len: 13
v_gene: TRBV28
CDR3nt: TGTGCCAGCAGTATCAGGGCATACGACATTCAGTACTTC
CDR3aa: CASSIRAYDIQYF

d_gene: TRBD1
abundance: -
j_gene: TRBJ1-5
len: 16
v_gene: TRBV15
CDR3nt: TGTGCCACCAGCAGAGGTGGACAGGGGGGAAATCAGCCCCAGCATTTT
CDR3aa: CATSRGGQGGNQPQHF

d_gene: -
abundance: -
j_gene: TRBJ2-1
len: 13
v_gene: TRBV14
CDR3nt: TGTGCCAGCAGCCAAGGCGTTTACAATGAGCAGTTCTTC
CDR3aa: CASSQGVYNEQFF

d_gene: TRBD1
abundance: few
j_gene: TRBJ1-1
len: 14
v_gene: TRBV6-5
CDR3nt: TGTGCCAGCAGTCCACAGGGGGCGAACACTGAAGCTTTCTTT
CDR3aa: CASSPQGANTEAFF

d_gene: TRBD1
abundance: -
j_gene: TRBJ2-3
len: 14
v_gene: TRBV6-5
CDR3nt: TGTGCCAGCAGTTACTTACAGGGGTTTGGTACGCAGTATTTT
CDR3aa: CASSYLQGFGTQYF

d_gene: TRBD1
abundance: -
j_gene: TRBJ1-2
len: 14
v_gene: TRBV3-1/TRBV3-2
CDR3nt: TGTGCCAGCAGCCGAGCGGGACAGGGCTATGGCTACACCTTC
CDR3aa: CASSRAGQGYGYTF

d_gene: -
abundance: -
j_gene: TRBJ2-2
len: 14
v_gene: TRBV9
CDR3nt: TGTGCCAGCAGCGTAGGCGGAAACACCGGGGAGCTGTTTTTT
CDR3aa: CASSVGGNTGELFF